Listed here are 5 T cell receptor beta chains from one sample, sequenced in a study of identical twins. TCRdb reprocessed the 5' RACE reads via MiXCR and lists one record per CDR3 protein. The sample holds a few hundred thousand distinct CDR3 sequences, 8.5% to 10% seen once. Sequencing was carried out using naive T cells sorted from blood. The source is a woman in her forties or fifties in good health.

In its sample, this clonotype was seen many times. The chain carries TRBV11-2 and TRBJ2-7; TRBD1 matches 7 bases. Germline CDR1 and CDR2: SGHAT and FQNNGV. This CDR3 comprises 15 residues. V lost 0 bases to trimming and J lost 3 bases; unmatched junction nucleotides: 5. This chain's CDR3 is CASSLDRGQYYEQYV. The CDR3 nucleotides are TGTGCCAGCAGCTTAGATAGGGGACAGTACTACGAGCAGTACGTC.

This clonotype was seen only a few times. The chain employs TRBV29-1 and TRBJ2-1; D unclear. The V gene lost 0 bases and the J gene lost 4 bases, with 4 bases spanning the gap. This CDR3 has 12 residues. CDR1 and CDR2 (germline): SQVTM, ANQGSEA. CDR3 DNA sequence: TGCAGCGTTGAAGAATCTTACAATGAGCAGTTCTTC. This sequence encodes CSVEESYNEQFF.

This clonotype was seen many times. V usage is TRBV10-3 and J usage is TRBJ2-7; either TRBD1 or TRBD2 may supply D (5 bases each). This CDR3 region has 13 residues. Germline values: CDR1 ENHRY, CDR2 SYGVKD. The germline V and J ends were trimmed by 5 bases and 1 base, with 9 bases remaining between them. The CDR3 sequence: CAISRGVSYEQYF. In DNA form, the CDR3 reads TGTGCCATCAGTCGAGGGGTATCCTACGAGCAGTACTTC.

This clonotype was counted at least ten times. The chain links TRBV11-2 to TRBJ1-1, with D perhaps matching TRBD1 (6 bases). CDR3 size: 16 residues. V was clipped by 2 bases and J by 5 bases, with 18 bases between them. CDR1 and CDR2 from the germline V gene are SGHAT and FQNNGV. CDR3 sequence reads: CASSLWGIGGGTEAFF. Here the CDR3 DNA reads TGTGCCAGCAGCTTATGGGGGATAGGGGGAGGGACTGAAGCTTTCTTT.

This clonotype came up many times. The chain combines TRBV5-1 with TRBJ1-6; no reliable D call. Between the trimmed V and J ends, which lost 0 bases and 8 bases, there was a span of 12 bases. In germline, CDR1 is SGHRS, CDR2 YFSETQ. This CDR3 is built from 15 residues. CDR3 loop: CASSLVQSGDSPLHF. DNA of the CDR3: TGCGCCAGCAGCTTGGTTCAATCTGGGGATTCACCCCTCCACTTT.